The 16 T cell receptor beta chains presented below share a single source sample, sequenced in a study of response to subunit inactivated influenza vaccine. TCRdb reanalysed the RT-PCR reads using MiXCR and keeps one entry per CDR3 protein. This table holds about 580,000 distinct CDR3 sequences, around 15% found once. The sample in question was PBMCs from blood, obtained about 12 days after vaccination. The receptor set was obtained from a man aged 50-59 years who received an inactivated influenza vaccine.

DNA for the CDR3: TGTGCCAGTAGTATTGCGGGGGAAGGGGCGCCCCAGCATTTT. This encodes CASSIAGEGAPQHF. V is TRBV19 and J is TRBJ1-5, with a tentative D call TRBD1 (5 bases). The CDR3 sequence is 14 residues long. Looked up from germline, CDR1 is LNHDA and CDR2 is SQIVND (reference sequence). V lost 3 bases and J lost 9, with 15 bases in between.

DNA for the CDR3: TGTGCCAGCAGCTTAAGGCGACAGGGTGGGGGTATTCAGTACTTC. Its translation: CASSLRRQGGGIQYF. J is TRBJ2-4 and V is TRBV11-2; TRBD1 aligns across 7 bases. Germline loops: CDR1 SGHAT, CDR2 FQNNGV. Trimming cost V 2 bases and J 10 bases; bases outside gene matches: 11. There are 15 residues in the CDR3.

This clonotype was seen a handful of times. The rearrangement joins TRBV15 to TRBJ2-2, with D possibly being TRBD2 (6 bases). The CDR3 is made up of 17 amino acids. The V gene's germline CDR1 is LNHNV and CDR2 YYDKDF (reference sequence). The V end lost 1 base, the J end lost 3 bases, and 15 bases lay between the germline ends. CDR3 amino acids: CATSRVPLASDTGELFF. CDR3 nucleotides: TGTGCCACCAGCAGAGTCCCTCTAGCGTCTGACACCGGGGAGCTGTTTTTT. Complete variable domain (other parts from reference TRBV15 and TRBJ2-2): DAMVIQNPRYQVTQFGKPVTLSCSQTLNHNVMYWYQQKSSQAPKLLFHYYDKDFNNEADTPDNFQSRRPNTSFCFLDIRSPGLGDTAMYLCATSRVPLASDTGELFFGEGSRLTVL.

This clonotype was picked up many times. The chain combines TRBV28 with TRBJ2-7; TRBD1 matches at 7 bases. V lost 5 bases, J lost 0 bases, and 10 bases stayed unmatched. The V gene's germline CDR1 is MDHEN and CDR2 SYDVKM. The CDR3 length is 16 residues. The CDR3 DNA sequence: TGTGCCAGCAGTCCAACGACAGGGCCCCACTCCTACGAGCAGTACTTC. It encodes CASSPTTGPHSYEQYF.

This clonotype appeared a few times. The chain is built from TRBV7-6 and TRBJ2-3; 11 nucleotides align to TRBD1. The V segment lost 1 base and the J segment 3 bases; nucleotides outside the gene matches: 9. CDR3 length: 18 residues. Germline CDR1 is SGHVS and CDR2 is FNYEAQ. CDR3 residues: CASSLDARGTGGTDTQYF. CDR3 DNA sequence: TGTGCCAGCAGCTTAGATGCCCGGGGGACAGGGGGGACAGATACGCAGTATTTT.

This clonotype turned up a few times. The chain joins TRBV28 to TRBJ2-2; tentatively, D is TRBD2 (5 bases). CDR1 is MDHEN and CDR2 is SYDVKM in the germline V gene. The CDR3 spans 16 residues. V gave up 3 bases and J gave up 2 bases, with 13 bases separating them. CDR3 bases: TGTGCCAGCAGTTTTGGGGTAGCGAGAAACACCGGGGAGCTGTTTTTT. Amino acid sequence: CASSFGVARNTGELFF.

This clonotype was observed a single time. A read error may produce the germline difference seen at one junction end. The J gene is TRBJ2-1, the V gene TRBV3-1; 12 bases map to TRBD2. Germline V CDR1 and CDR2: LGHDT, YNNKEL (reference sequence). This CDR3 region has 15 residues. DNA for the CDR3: TGTGCCAGCAGCCCTAGCGGGGGGGCTTATAATGAGCGGTTCTTC. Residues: CASSPSGGAYNERFF.

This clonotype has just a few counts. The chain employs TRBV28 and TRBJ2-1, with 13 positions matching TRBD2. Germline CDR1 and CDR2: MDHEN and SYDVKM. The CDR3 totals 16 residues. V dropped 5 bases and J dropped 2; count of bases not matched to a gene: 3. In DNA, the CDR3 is TGTGCCAGCAGTATCACTAGCGGGAGGGCCTACAATGAGCAGTTCTTC. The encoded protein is CASSITSGRAYNEQFF.

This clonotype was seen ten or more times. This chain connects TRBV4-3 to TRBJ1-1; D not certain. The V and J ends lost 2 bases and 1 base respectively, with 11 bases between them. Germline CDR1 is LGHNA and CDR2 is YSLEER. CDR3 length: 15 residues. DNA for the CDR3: TGCGCCAGCAGCCAATCGGCTCGGGGGAACACTGAAGCTTTCTTT. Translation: CASSQSARGNTEAFF.

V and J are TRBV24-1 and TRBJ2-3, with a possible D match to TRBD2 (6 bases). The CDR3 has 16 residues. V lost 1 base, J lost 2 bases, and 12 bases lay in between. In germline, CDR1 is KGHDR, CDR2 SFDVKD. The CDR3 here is CATSDFSSGSTDTQYF. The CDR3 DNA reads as TGTGCCACCAGTGATTTTAGTAGCGGATCCACAGATACGCAGTATTTT.

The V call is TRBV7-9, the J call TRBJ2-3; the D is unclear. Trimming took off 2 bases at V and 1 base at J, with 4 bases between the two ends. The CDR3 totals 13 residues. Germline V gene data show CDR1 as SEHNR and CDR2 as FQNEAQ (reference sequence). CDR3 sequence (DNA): TGTGCCAGCAGCTTACAGCGCACAGATACGCAGTATTTT. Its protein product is CASSLQRTDTQYF.

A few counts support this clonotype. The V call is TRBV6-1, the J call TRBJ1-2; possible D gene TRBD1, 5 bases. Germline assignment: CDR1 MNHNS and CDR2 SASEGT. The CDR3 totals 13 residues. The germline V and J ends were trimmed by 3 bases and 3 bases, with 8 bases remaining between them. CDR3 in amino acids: CASSESRDYGYTF. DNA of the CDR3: TGTGCCAGCAGTGAGAGCAGGGACTATGGCTACACCTTC.

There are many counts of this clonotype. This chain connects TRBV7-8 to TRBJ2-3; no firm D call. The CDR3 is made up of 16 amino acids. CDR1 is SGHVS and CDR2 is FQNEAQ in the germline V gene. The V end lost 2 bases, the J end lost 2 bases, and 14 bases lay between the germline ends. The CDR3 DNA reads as TGTGCCAGCAGCTTACCGGGTTTGGGAAACACAGATACGCAGTATTTT. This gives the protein CASSLPGLGNTDTQYF.

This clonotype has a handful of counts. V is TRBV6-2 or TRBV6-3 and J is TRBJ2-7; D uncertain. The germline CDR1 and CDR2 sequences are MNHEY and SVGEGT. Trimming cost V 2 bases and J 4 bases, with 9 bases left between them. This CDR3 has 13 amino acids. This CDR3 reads CASSYPEKYEQYF. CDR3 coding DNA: TGTGCCAGCAGTTACCCGGAGAAGTACGAGCAGTACTTC.

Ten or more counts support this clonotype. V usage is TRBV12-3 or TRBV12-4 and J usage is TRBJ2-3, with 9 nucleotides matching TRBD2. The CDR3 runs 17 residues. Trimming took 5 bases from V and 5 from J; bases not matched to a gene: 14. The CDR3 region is CASSPRRGRVFGDTQYF. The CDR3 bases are TGTGCCAGCAGTCCCCGGCGCGGGAGGGTTTTTGGAGATACGCAGTATTTT.

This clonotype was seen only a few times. CDR3 sequence (DNA): TGTGCCAGCAGTTACCCGTCTTCTATGCGCGTGACTAACTATGGCTACACCTTC. Translating gives CASSYPSSMRVTNYGYTF. This chain uses TRBV6-2 or TRBV6-3 with TRBJ1-2; D is undetermined. There are 18 residues in the CDR3. Per the germline V gene, CDR1 is MNHEY and CDR2 is SVGEGT. Trimming took 2 bases from V and 0 from J, leaving 19 bases between them.